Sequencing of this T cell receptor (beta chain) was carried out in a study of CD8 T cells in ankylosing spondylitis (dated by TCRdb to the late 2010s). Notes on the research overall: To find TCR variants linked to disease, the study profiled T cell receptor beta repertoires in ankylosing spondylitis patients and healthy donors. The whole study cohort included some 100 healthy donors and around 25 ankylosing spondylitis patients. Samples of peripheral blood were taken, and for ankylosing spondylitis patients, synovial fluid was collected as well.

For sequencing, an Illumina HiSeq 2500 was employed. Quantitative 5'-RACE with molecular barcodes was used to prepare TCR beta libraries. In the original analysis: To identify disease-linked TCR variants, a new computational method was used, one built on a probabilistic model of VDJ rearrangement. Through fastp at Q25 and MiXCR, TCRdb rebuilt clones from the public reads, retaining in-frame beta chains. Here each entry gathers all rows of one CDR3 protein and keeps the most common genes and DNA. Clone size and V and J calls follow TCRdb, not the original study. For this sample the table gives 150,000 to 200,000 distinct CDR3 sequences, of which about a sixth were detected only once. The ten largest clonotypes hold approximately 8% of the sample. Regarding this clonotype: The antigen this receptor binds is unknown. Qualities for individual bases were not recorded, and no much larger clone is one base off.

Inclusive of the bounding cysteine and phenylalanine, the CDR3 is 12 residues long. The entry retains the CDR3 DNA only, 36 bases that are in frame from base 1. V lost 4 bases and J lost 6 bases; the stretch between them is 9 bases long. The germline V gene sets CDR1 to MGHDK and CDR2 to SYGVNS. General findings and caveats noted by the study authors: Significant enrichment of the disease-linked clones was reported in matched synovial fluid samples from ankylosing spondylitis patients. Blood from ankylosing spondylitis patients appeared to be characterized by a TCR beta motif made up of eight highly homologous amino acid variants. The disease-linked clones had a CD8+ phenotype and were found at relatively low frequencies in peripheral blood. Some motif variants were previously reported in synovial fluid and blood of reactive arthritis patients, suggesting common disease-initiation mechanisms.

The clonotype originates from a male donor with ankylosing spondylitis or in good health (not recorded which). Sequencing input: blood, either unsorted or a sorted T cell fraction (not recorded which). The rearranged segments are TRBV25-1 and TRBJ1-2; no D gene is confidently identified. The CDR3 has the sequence CASSVSRDGYTF. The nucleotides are TGTGCCAGCAGTGTGTCAAGAGATGGCTACACCTTC.